These 24 T cell receptor beta chains were sequenced from one sample in a study of cytomegalovirus exposure and HLA in healthy donors. PCR primers comprised 60 Vbeta and 13 Jbeta primers. This table comes from immunoSEQ multiplex PCR, and its TCRdb copy is limited to in-frame clones, with some not included. Of about 100,000 clones detected, roughly 76% appear once; the ten largest clones hold under 20%. Sequencing input: PBMCs. These receptors came from a woman aged 60-75 years in good health and CMV-seropositive.

V and J are TRBV6-1 and TRBJ1-3; D remains unclear. Germline V lookup: CDR1 MNHNS, CDR2 SASEGT. The CDR3 is 14 residues long. Trimming removed 1 base from V and 0 bases from J, with 4 bases in between. The CDR3 DNA reads TGTGCCAGCAGTGAAGTTCTCTCTGGAAACACCATATATTTT. This encodes CASSEVLSGNTIYF.

The chain carries TRBV5-6 and TRBJ1-2, with 9 nucleotides matching TRBD1. Germline V gene sequence: CDR1 SGHDT, CDR2 YYEEEE. CDR3 length equals 14 residues. Unmatched junction bases numbered 9, after V lost 7 bases and J lost 5 bases. The CDR3 DNA follows: TGTGCCAGCGGCGACGGGACAGGGTATTATGGCTACACCTTC. Encoded protein: CASGDGTGYYGYTF.

This clone has a handful of counts. This CDR3 is CASTVHTEAFF. CDR3 coding DNA: TGTGCCAGCACGGTCCACACTGAAGCTTTCTTT. The chain carries TRBV6-6 and TRBJ1-1; the D is unclear. V lost 7 bases, J lost 3 bases, and 6 bases lay in between. This CDR3 is 11 amino acids long. Germline CDR1 reads MNHNY; CDR2 reads SVGAGI (reference sequence).

This clone was found a few times. Other DNA sequences in the same sample also yield this CDR3. The genes are TRBV9 and TRBJ1-1; no definite D call. The germline V gene encodes CDR1 SGDLS and CDR2 YYNGEE. With 0 bases removed from V and 0 bases from J, the gap between germline ends came to 3 bases. The CDR3 extends over 13 amino acids. This chain's CDR3 is CASSVALNTEAFF. CDR3 bases: TGTGCCAGCAGCGTAGCGTTGAACACTGAAGCTTTCTTT.

The chain joins TRBV28 to TRBJ1-5; D is perhaps TRBD1 (6 bases). Trimming removed 3 bases at V and 0 bases at J, with 15 bases between. The CDR3 runs to 17 residues. Germline V gene data show CDR1 as MDHEN and CDR2 as SYDVKM. The DNA of the CDR3 is TGTGCCAGCAGTTTCGAGGGTTGGGGGCGTAGCAATCAGCCCCAGCATTTT. Its protein product is CASSFEGWGRSNQPQHF.

This chain joins TRBV7-9 and TRBJ1-1; 11 bases map to TRBD1. Germline CDR1 is SEHNR and CDR2 is FQNEAQ (reference sequence). The V segment lost 5 bases and the J segment 6 bases; nucleotides outside the gene matches: 5. The CDR3 consists of 14 residues. The CDR3 DNA reads as TGTGCCAGCAGCCGGACAGGGGGCGCTTCTGAAGCTTTCTTT. Protein: CASSRTGGASEAFF.

The chain uses TRBV7-9 and TRBJ1-2; the match to TRBD1 covers 7 bases. The germline CDR1 and CDR2 sequences are SEHNR and FQNEAQ (reference sequence). This CDR3 region has 15 residues. With V trimmed by 5 bases and J by 2 bases, 8 bases remained unmatched. The CDR3 is CASSPPGTANYGYTF. CDR3 DNA: TGTGCCAGCAGCCCCCCCGGGACAGCAAACTATGGCTACACCTTC.

This clone was observed a few times. The chain carries TRBV5-1 and TRBJ1-5, with no clear D. The germline CDR1 and CDR2 sequences are SGHRS and YFSETQ. The CDR3 has 15 amino acids. V shed 2 bases and J shed 4 bases, with 13 bases lying between them. CDR3 amino acids: CASSFGSGGNQPQHF. DNA of the CDR3: TGCGCCAGCAGCTTCGGGTCTGGAGGGAATCAGCCCCAGCATTTT.

Points on this clone: Different DNA sequences within this sample yield the same CDR3. CDR3 protein: CASSFSGSSYNEQFF. For the CDR3, the DNA is TGCGCCAGCAGCTTTAGCGGGAGTTCCTACAATGAGCAGTTCTTC. The chain combines TRBV5-1 with TRBJ2-1, with 9 bases matching TRBD2. Germline CDR1 is SGHRS and CDR2 is YFSETQ. J was trimmed by 1 base and V by 2 bases; bases with no gene match: 1. There are 15 residues in the CDR3.

The rearrangement links TRBV5-1 to TRBJ2-7, with 15 bases lining up with TRBD2. The junction had 9 bases not matched to a gene; V was cut back by 10 bases and J by 4 bases. This CDR3 region has 15 residues. Germline CDR1 SGHRS, CDR2 YFSETQ. The CDR3 bases are TGCGCCTCAGCAAGGACTAGCGGGAGGGAGTACGAGCAGTACTTC. Amino acids: CASARTSGREYEQYF.

The V call is TRBV19, the J call TRBJ1-4; 7 bases align to TRBD1. J gave up 7 bases and V 7 bases, and 15 bases lay outside the gene matches. This CDR3 spans 16 amino acids. Germline CDR1 reads LNHDA; CDR2 reads SQIVND (reference sequence). CDR3 in DNA: TGTGCCAGTACGCGACAGGGTCCAGTCCATGGTGAAAAACTGTTTTTT. Protein: CASTRQGPVHGEKLFF. Drawing the rest from reference TRBV19 and TRBJ1-4, the complete variable domain is DGGITQSPKYLFRKEGQNVTLSCEQNLNHDAMYWYRQDPGQGLRLIYYSQIVNDFQKGDIAEGYSVSREKKESFPLTVTSAQKNPTAFYLCASTRQGPVHGEKLFFGSGTQLSVL.

The chain has TRBV21-1 and TRBJ1-4; whether TRBD1, the table's D call, matches the DNA was not checked. TRBV21-1 is a pseudogene segment. The CDR3 is made up of 13 amino acids. Here the CDR3 reads CASSKGPNEKLFF. The CDR3 DNA reads TGTGCCAGCAGCAAAGGGCCCAATGAAAAACTGTTTTTT.

This clone came up once. This sequence joins TRBV7-2 and TRBJ2-5, with 8 bases aligning to TRBD2. The CDR3 is 12 amino acids. Germline assignment: CDR1 SGHTA and CDR2 FQGNSA. The CDR3, as DNA: TGTGCATCGAGCGGGAGAATAGGGACCCAGTACTTC. Translated: CASSGRIGTQYF.

The chain joins TRBV10-3 to TRBJ2-7; no clear D gene. The CDR3 contains 14 residues. CDR1 is ENHRY and CDR2 is SYGVKD in the germline V gene. The V end was cut by 7 bases, the J end by 2 bases, with 15 bases between. CDR3 sequence reads: CAIINRQATYEQYF. The DNA for the CDR3 is TGTGCCATCATCAACCGGCAGGCAACCTACGAGCAGTACTTC.

The rearrangement links TRBV30 to TRBJ2-7; TRBD2 aligns across 7 bases. Losses at the gene ends were 2 bases for V and 12 bases for J; bases not matched to a gene: 7. Germline V gives CDR1 GTSNPN, CDR2 SVGIG (reference sequence). This CDR3 contains 11 residues. In DNA, the CDR3 is TGTGCCTGGAGTTCAGGACTAGTGGCGTACTTC. Residues: CAWSSGLVAYF. Using reference TRBV30 and TRBJ2-7 for the parts outside the CDR3, the full variable domain is SQTIHQWPATLVQPVGSPLSLECTVEGTSNPNLYWYRQAAGRGLQLLFYSVGIGQISSEVPQNLSASRPQDRQFILSSKKLLLSDSGFYLCAWSSGLVAYFGPGTRLTVT.

V is TRBV6-1 and J is TRBJ2-2; 8 nucleotides match TRBD2. Germline V gene lookup returns CDR1 MNHNS and CDR2 SASEGT. The CDR3 contains 15 residues. With V trimmed by 6 bases and J by 4 bases, 7 bases remained unmatched. The CDR3 reads CASRVAGRSTGELFF. CDR3 in DNA: TGTGCCAGCAGGGTAGCGGGACGGAGCACCGGGGAGCTGTTTTTT.

The rearrangement joins TRBV6-5 to TRBJ2-5; TRBD1 aligns across 8 bases. CDR3 length: 13 amino acids. The V gene end was trimmed by 6 bases and the J gene end by 5 bases; junction bases not matched to a gene: 5. Germline CDR1 and CDR2: MNHEY and SVGAGI. The CDR3 region has the DNA TGTGCCAGCAGAAAACAGGGGGTGGAGACCCAGTACTTC. Translation gives CASRKQGVETQYF.

The rearrangement uses TRBV5-1 and TRBJ1-2; D perhaps matches TRBD1 (6 bases). Between the trimmed V and J ends, which lost 5 bases and 5 bases, there was a span of 19 bases. The germline V gene has CDR1 SGHRS and CDR2 YFSETQ. This CDR3 is 15 amino acids long. DNA for the CDR3: TGCGCCAGCAGTTCACAGGGAAGAGGGGCTTATGGCTACACCTTC. Translating gives CASSSQGRGAYGYTF.

The rearrangement links TRBV25-1 to TRBJ2-5; D is possibly TRBD2 (5 bases). The CDR3 loop spans 13 amino acids. Trimming stripped 4 bases from V and 5 bases from J, with 11 bases between. Germline V gene sequence: CDR1 MGHDK, CDR2 SYGVNS. For the CDR3, the DNA is TGTGCCAGCAGTGTCCGAGGGTTGGAGACCCAGTACTTC. Translated, it gives CASSVRGLETQYF.

This chain's CDR3 is CASSKLQGAQDGELFF. For the CDR3, the DNA is TGTGCCAGCAGCAAGCTACAGGGGGCGCAAGACGGGGAGCTGTTTTTT. V is TRBV5-4 and J is TRBJ2-2, with 9 bases matching TRBD1. CDR1 and CDR2 (germline): SGHNT, YYREEE (reference sequence). This CDR3 is 16 amino acids long. The ends lost 4 bases at V and 7 bases at J; junction bases unmatched: 11.

There are a few counts of this clone. The DNA for the CDR3 is TGTGCCAGCAGCCTCCAGGAGGGACAGGGAGAATGGGGTGAGCAGTTCTTC. It codes for CASSLQEGQGEWGEQFF. The genes are TRBV7-6 and TRBJ2-1; 9 bases map to TRBD1. The CDR3 spans 17 residues. Per the germline V gene, CDR1 is SGHVS and CDR2 is FNYEAQ. Losses at the gene ends were 5 bases for V and 9 bases for J; bases not matched to a gene: 17.

This chain joins TRBV7-2 and TRBJ2-5, with D perhaps matching TRBD1 (5 bases). CDR1 and CDR2 from the germline V gene are SGHTA and FQGNSA. V was trimmed by 5 bases and J by 4 bases, leaving 14 bases between them. The CDR3 contains 14 residues. Here the CDR3 DNA reads TGTGCCAGCAGCCCGACTGCCAGGGCAGAGACCCAGTACTTC. It codes for CASSPTARAETQYF. Full variable domain (rest looked up from reference TRBV7-2 and TRBJ2-5): GAGVSQSPSNKVTEKGKDVELRCDPISGHTALYWYRQSLGQGLEFLIYFQGNSAPDKSGLPSDRFSAERTGGSVSTLTIQRTQQEDSAVYLCASSPTARAETQYFGPGTRLLVL.

CDR3 nucleotide sequence: TGTGCCAGCAGCCCAGAGTTGGGACAGGGCACTGAAGCTTTCTTT. It yields the protein CASSPELGQGTEAFF. The chain recombines TRBV4-2 with TRBJ1-1; TRBD1 matches at 9 bases. The CDR3 covers 15 residues. The J segment lost 4 bases and the V segment lost 4 bases, leaving 7 bases of the junction unmatched. From germline, CDR1 is LGHNA and CDR2 YNFKEQ.

The chain employs TRBV7-9 and TRBJ2-1; 14 nucleotides match TRBD2. Germline CDR1 and CDR2: SEHNR and FQNEAQ (reference sequence). This CDR3 spans 14 amino acids. The ends lost 5 bases at V and 10 bases at J; junction bases unmatched: 4. The CDR3 loop is CASSPGLAGVEQFF. The CDR3 region has the DNA TGTGCCAGCAGCCCGGGACTAGCGGGAGTGGAGCAGTTCTTC.